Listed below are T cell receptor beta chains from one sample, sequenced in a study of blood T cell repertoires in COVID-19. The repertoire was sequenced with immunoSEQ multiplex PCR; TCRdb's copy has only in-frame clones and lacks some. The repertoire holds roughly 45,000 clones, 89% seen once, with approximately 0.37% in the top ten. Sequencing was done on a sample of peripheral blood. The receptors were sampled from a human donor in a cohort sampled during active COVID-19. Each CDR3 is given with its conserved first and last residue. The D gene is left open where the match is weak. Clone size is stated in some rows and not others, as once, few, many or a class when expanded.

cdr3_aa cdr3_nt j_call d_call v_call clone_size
CASSQGQGGLNTEAFF TGCGCCAGCAGCCAGGGACAGGGGGGCTTGAACACTGAAGCTTTCTTT TRBJ1-1 TRBD1 TRBV4-1 once
CASSLAGQEYNEQFF TGCGCCAGCAGTCTTGCGGGACAGGAGTACAATGAGCAGTTCTTC TRBJ2-1 TRBD1 TRBV10-1 NA
CASSEIRAGGSGGYTF TGTGCCAGCAGTGAAATAAGGGCGGGGGGCAGTGGTGGCTACACCTTC TRBJ1-2 NA TRBV25-1 NA
CASSPGLAGGPEQFF TGTGCCAGCAGTCCGGGACTAGCGGGGGGGCCTGAGCAGTTCTTC TRBJ2-1 TRBD2 TRBV5-4 NA
CASSQVDAGAGIEQYF TGCGCCAGCAGCCAAGTTGATGCGGGGGCAGGGATCGAGCAGTACTTC TRBJ2-7 NA TRBV4-3 NA
CASSQVFGVGAYEQYF TGCGCCAGCAGCCAAGTATTCGGGGTAGGCGCCTACGAGCAGTACTTC TRBJ2-7 NA TRBV4-1 few
CASSQGRGSYNEQFF TGTGCCAGCAGCCAAGGCAGGGGAAGCTACAATGAGCAGTTCTTC TRBJ2-1 NA TRBV3-1/TRBV3-2 NA
CASSQDARFGYTF TGTGCCAGCAGCCAAGATGCCAGGTTCGGCTACACCTTC TRBJ1-2 NA TRBV4-2 NA
CASSSQHPQAGRRTEAFF TGTGCCAGCAGCTCTCAACACCCCCAAGCGGGGCGCAGGACTGAAGCTTTCTTT TRBJ1-1 NA TRBV7-2 few
CASSVDSWDGSEKLFF TGTGCCAGCAGCGTAGATAGTTGGGATGGGAGTGAAAAACTGTTTTTT TRBJ1-4 NA TRBV9 NA
CASSYLGALVNYGYTF TGTGCCAGCAGCTACCTCGGCGCGCTAGTAAACTATGGCTACACCTTC TRBJ1-2 NA TRBV5-6 NA
CASSLALGPVREQYF TGCGCCAGCAGCTTGGCCTTGGGGCCCGTGCGCGAGCAGTACTTC TRBJ2-7 NA TRBV5-1 NA
CAISRGTVDTEAFF TGTGCCATCAGCCGAGGGACAGTTGACACTGAAGCTTTCTTT TRBJ1-1 TRBD1 TRBV6-5 NA
CASSFPGTGGVMNTEAFF TGTGCCAGCAGTTTCCCCGGGACAGGGGGCGTCATGAACACTGAAGCTTTCTTT TRBJ1-1 TRBD1 TRBV6-2/TRBV6-3 NA
CASSTFTGELFF TGTGCCAGCAGTACTTTCACCGGGGAGCTGTTTTTT TRBJ2-2 NA TRBV7-9 NA
CSVVASYSGANVLTF TGCAGCGTTGTAGCCAGCTACTCTGGGGCCAACGTCCTGACTTTC TRBJ2-6 NA TRBV29-1 NA
CASTEGRYNYGYTF TGTGCCAGCACCGAGGGCAGATATAACTATGGCTACACCTTC TRBJ1-2 NA TRBV6-5 NA
CASSQSGRDTEAFF TGCGCCAGCAGCCAGTCCGGGAGGGACACTGAAGCTTTCTTT TRBJ1-1 NA TRBV4-1 NA
CASSRTSSLGDEQYF TGCGCCAGCAGCCGGACATCGTCCTTAGGGGACGAGCAGTACTTC TRBJ2-7 NA TRBV4-1 NA
CASSDDRGSSSGNTIYF TGTGCCAGTAGTGATGACAGGGGAAGTAGCTCTGGAAACACCATATATTTT TRBJ1-3 TRBD1 TRBV19 once
CASFPSSGNTIYF TGTGCCAGCTTTCCGAGCTCTGGAAACACCATATATTTT TRBJ1-3 NA TRBV7-9 NA
CASSQSRVAPLHF TGTGCCAGCAGCCAAAGCAGGGTTGCACCCCTCCACTTT TRBJ1-6 NA TRBV12-3/TRBV12-4 NA
CASSPGQVNTEAFF TGTGCCAGCTCACCGGGACAGGTGAACACTGAAGCTTTCTTT TRBJ1-1 TRBD1 TRBV18 NA
CASRLGYEQYF TGTGCCAGCAGACTCGGGTACGAGCAGTACTTC TRBJ2-7 NA TRBV11-2 NA
CASTKWDTAGSPLHF TGTGCCAGCACCAAGTGGGACACCGCGGGCTCACCCCTCCACTTT TRBJ1-6 NA TRBV6-5 NA
CASSPRRSSYEQYF TGTGCCAGCAGCCCGAGACGGAGCTCCTACGAGCAGTACTTC TRBJ2-7 NA TRBV7-2 NA
CASSRTGDLTEAFF TGCGCCAGCAGTCGGACAGGGGATTTAACTGAAGCTTTCTTT TRBJ1-1 TRBD1 TRBV10-1 NA
CASSSTRGNTEAFF TGTGCCAGCAGTAGCACCCGGGGAAACACTGAAGCTTTCTTT TRBJ1-1 NA TRBV6-5 NA
CASSPQGTFGYTF TGTGCCAGCAGCCCACAGGGGACCTTCGGCTACACCTTC TRBJ1-2 TRBD1 TRBV13 once
CASSLKGPGWGTEAFF TGTGCCAGCAGCTTAAAGGGCCCGGGGTGGGGCACTGAAGCTTTCTTT TRBJ1-1 NA TRBV7-2 NA
CASTQSTNTGELFF TGCGCCAGCACCCAGTCCACGAACACCGGGGAGCTGTTTTTT TRBJ2-2 NA TRBV5-1 NA
CASRAYTEAFF TGTGCCAGCAGGGCTTACACTGAAGCTTTCTTT TRBJ1-1 NA TRBV12-3/TRBV12-4 once
CASREPGTGRSPLHF TGTGCCAGCAGAGAACCCGGGACTGGGAGATCACCCCTCCACTTT TRBJ1-6 NA TRBV6-6 NA
CASSLVSGEIQETQYF TGCGCCAGCAGCTTGGTCAGCGGGGAGATCCAAGAGACCCAGTACTTC TRBJ2-5 TRBD2 TRBV5-1 NA
CASRPERTGVYGYTF TGTGCCAGTAGACCTGAAAGGACCGGGGTCTATGGCTACACCTTC TRBJ1-2 NA TRBV19 NA
CASSPGTPYEQYF TGTGCCAGCAGCCCAGGGACACCTTACGAGCAGTACTTC TRBJ2-7 NA TRBV6-2/TRBV6-3 NA
CASSVDRLNTEAFF TGTGCCAGCAGCGTAGACAGGTTGAACACTGAAGCTTTCTTT TRBJ1-1 NA TRBV9 NA
CASSEVVGDTEAFF TGCGCCAGCAGTGAGGTGGTAGGGGACACTGAAGCTTTCTTT TRBJ1-1 NA TRBV10-2 NA
CASSLEESPEQFF TGTGCCAGCAGCTTGGAAGAGAGCCCTGAGCAGTTCTTC TRBJ2-1 NA TRBV5-6 NA
CAGKPLDSGTEAFF TGTGCCGGAAAACCCCTGGACAGTGGCACTGAAGCTTTCTTT TRBJ1-1 NA TRBV6-5 NA
CASSPDRSYGYTF TGTGCCAGCAGCCCCGACAGGAGCTATGGCTACACCTTC TRBJ1-2 NA TRBV6-6 NA
CASSPLGVNEKLFF TGTGCCAGTAGCCCCCTAGGGGTTAATGAAAAACTGTTTTTT TRBJ1-4 NA TRBV19 NA
CASSYWGGSSYEQYF TGTGCCAGCAGTTACTGGGGGGGAAGCTCCTACGAGCAGTACTTC TRBJ2-7 TRBD2 TRBV6-6 NA
CASSFGGAGNTIYF TGTGCCAGCAGCTTTGGAGGGGCCGGAAACACCATATATTTT TRBJ1-3 NA TRBV5-4 NA
CSVVSQSNEKLFF TGCAGCGTTGTTTCACAGTCTAATGAAAAACTGTTTTTT TRBJ1-4 NA TRBV29-1 NA
CASSKEYGDRSPAGANVLTF TGTGCCAGCAGCAAAGAGTATGGGGACAGGAGTCCTGCTGGGGCCAACGTCCTGACTTTC TRBJ2-6 NA TRBV21-1 NA
CASSLTREETQYF TGTGCCAGCAGCCTAACTAGGGAGGAGACCCAGTACTTC TRBJ2-5 NA TRBV7-2 NA
CASSQWTGVSDGYTF TGTGCCAGCAGCCAATGGACAGGGGTGTCCGATGGCTACACCTTC TRBJ1-2 TRBD1 TRBV3-1/TRBV3-2 NA
CASSPDSTNEKLFF TGTGCCAGCTCACCAGACTCAACTAATGAAAAACTGTTTTTT TRBJ1-4 NA TRBV18 NA
CATRGGPEAFF TGTGCCACCCGGGGTGGTCCTGAAGCTTTCTTT TRBJ1-1 NA TRBV19 NA